These 28 T cell receptor beta chains originate from one sample sequenced in a study of blood T cell repertoires in COVID-19. The data were produced by immunoSEQ multiplex PCR, yet TCRdb's version contains in-frame clones alone and is incomplete. The data hold about 140,000 clones, with around 84% observed a single time. The sequenced material came from peripheral blood. The receptors originated from a human donor in a cohort sampled during active COVID-19.

This clone was seen a few times. The chain couples TRBV12-1 to TRBJ1-6; the DNA was not compared with TRBD1, the D call given in the table. TRBV12-1 is noted as a pseudogene. The CDR3 contains 12 residues. CDR3 coding DNA: TGTGCCAGCAGCACCAGGGATTCACCCCTCCACTTT. Residues: CASSTRDSPLHF.

The rearrangement links TRBV10-1 to TRBJ2-3; the match to TRBD2 covers 9 bases. This CDR3 is 16 amino acids long. Germline values: CDR1 WNHNN, CDR2 SYGVQD (reference sequence). Trimming cost V 3 bases and J 2 bases; bases outside gene matches: 6. For the CDR3, the DNA is TGCGCCAGCAGTGATCTGCCTAGCGGGGTCACAGATACGCAGTATTTT. Its protein is CASSDLPSGVTDTQYF.

V gene TRBV5-8 combines with J gene TRBJ2-3; possibly TRBD1 for D (5 bases). V was clipped by 5 bases and J by 4 bases, with 17 bases between them. Per the germline V gene, CDR1 is SGHTS and CDR2 is YDEGEE. The length of the CDR3 is 15 residues. This CDR3 is CASRPPGASPDTQYF. The DNA of the CDR3 is TGTGCCAGCAGACCACCTGGGGCTAGTCCAGATACGCAGTATTTT. The whole variable domain, remainder taken from reference TRBV5-8 and TRBJ2-3, is EAGVTQSPTHLIKTRGQQATLRCSPISGHTSVYWYQQALGLGLQFLLWYDEGEERNRGNFPPRFSGRQFPNYSSELNVNALELEDSALYLCASRPPGASPDTQYFGPGTRLTVL.

This chain links TRBV10-3 with TRBJ2-5, with a weak D call TRBD1 (6 bases). There are 14 residues in the CDR3. CDR1 is ENHRY and CDR2 is SYGVKD in the germline V gene. The V and J ends lost 4 bases and 4 bases respectively, with 13 bases between them. The CDR3 sequence is CAISGSSRGETQYF. The CDR3 DNA reads TGTGCCATCAGTGGAAGCAGCAGGGGAGAGACCCAGTACTTC.

The chain links TRBV27 to TRBJ1-5; D is possibly TRBD1 (5 bases). The germline V gene has CDR1 MNHEY and CDR2 SMNVEV (reference sequence). Trimming pared 0 bases from V and 0 bases from J, leaving 12 bases between. The CDR3 is 17 amino acids. The DNA of the CDR3 is TGTGCCAGCAGTTTATCGGGGGGGTACTATAGCAATCAGCCCCAGCATTTT. Protein: CASSLSGGYYSNQPQHF.

The V and J genes are TRBV4-1 and TRBJ2-5; 11 bases align to TRBD2. CDR3 size: 17 residues. V lost 3 bases, J lost 1 base, and 7 bases stayed unmatched. Germline V gene sequence: CDR1 MGHRA, CDR2 YSYEKL. CDR3 region: CASSQGYGTSGQETQYF. DNA of the CDR3: TGCGCCAGCAGCCAGGGCTACGGGACTAGCGGCCAAGAGACCCAGTACTTC.

V is TRBV3-1 (or the pseudogene TRBV3-2) and J is TRBJ2-1, with a tentative D call TRBD1 (6 bases). V lost 3 bases and J 8 bases, leaving 14 bases between the germline ends. This CDR3 has 14 amino acids. The germline CDR1 and CDR2 sequences are LGHDT and YNNKEL (reference sequence). The CDR3 bases are TGTGCCAGCAGCCAGACTAACAGGGTGCATGAGCAGTTCTTC. It yields the protein CASSQTNRVHEQFF.

The chain carries TRBV28 and TRBJ2-4; unclear D gene. Germline CDR1 MDHEN, CDR2 SYDVKM. This CDR3 spans 12 amino acids. Trimming took off 5 bases at V and 6 bases at J, with 8 bases between the two ends. The DNA for the CDR3 is TGTGCCAGCAGTCCCAATTCAAACATTCAGTACTTC. Its translation: CASSPNSNIQYF.

The chain couples TRBV3-1 (or the pseudogene TRBV3-2) to TRBJ2-1; a weak D match, TRBD2 (6 bases). V was pared by 1 base and J by 5 bases, with 9 bases between. Germline assignment: CDR1 LGHDT and CDR2 YNNKEL (reference sequence). The CDR3 runs 14 residues. CDR3: CASSQVPGDNEQFF. The CDR3 DNA is TGTGCCAGCAGCCAAGTACCGGGGGACAATGAGCAGTTCTTC.

This rearrangement joins TRBV7-9 to TRBJ2-1; the D is unclear. Between the trimmed V and J ends, which lost 3 bases and 5 bases, there was a span of 14 bases. The CDR3 consists of 15 residues. Germline V gene sequence: CDR1 SEHNR, CDR2 FQNEAQ (reference sequence). CDR3 bases: TGTGCCAGCAGCTTGGGCAGTTTAAGAGACAATGAGCAGTTCTTC. This translates into CASSLGSLRDNEQFF.

The V call is TRBV7-2, the J call TRBJ1-3; no clear D. The CDR3 spans 16 residues. V lost 2 bases to trimming and J lost 4 bases, with 15 bases between them. Germline V gene data show CDR1 as SGHTA and CDR2 as FQGNSA. Written as DNA, the CDR3 is TGTGCCAGCAGCTTATCGGCAGCTCAGAGGGGAAACACCATATATTTT. Translation: CASSLSAAQRGNTIYF. The entire variable domain, with the rest obtained from reference TRBV7-2 and TRBJ1-3, is as follows: GAGVSQSPSNKVTEKGKDVELRCDPISGHTALYWYRQSLGQGLEFLIYFQGNSAPDKSGLPSDRFSAERTGGSVSTLTIQRTQQEDSAVYLCASSLSAAQRGNTIYFGEGSWLTVV.

The chain recombines TRBV29-1 with TRBJ2-5; possibly TRBD2 for D (6 bases). The V end was cut by 5 bases, the J end by 1 base, with 11 bases between. The CDR3 spans 13 residues. Germline CDR1 is SQVTM and CDR2 is ANQGSEA. CDR3 bases: TGCAGCGTTTCACTCGGGAGCCAAGAGACCCAGTACTTC. It codes for CSVSLGSQETQYF. The full variable domain, with the rest looked up from reference TRBV29-1 and TRBJ2-5, is SAVISQKPSRDICQRGTSLTIQCQVDSQVTMMFWYRQQPGQSLTLIATANQGSEATYESGFVIDKFPISRPNLTFSTLTVSNMSPEDSSIYLCSVSLGSQETQYFGPGTRLLVL.

V usage is TRBV30 and J usage is TRBJ1-1; a possible D gene is TRBD1 (5 bases). Germline lookup yields CDR1 GTSNPN and CDR2 SVGIG (reference sequence). The V gene lost 2 bases and the J gene lost 5 bases, with 12 bases spanning the gap. The CDR3 is 13 residues long. The CDR3 reads CAWSSQGGTEAFF. CDR3 bases: TGTGCCTGGAGTTCCCAGGGTGGAACTGAAGCTTTCTTT.

The V gene is TRBV5-1, the J gene TRBJ1-1, with TRBD1 matching over 8 bases. Trimming cost V 0 bases and J 4 bases; bases outside gene matches: 8. Germline CDR1 SGHRS, CDR2 YFSETQ. The CDR3 loop spans 16 amino acids. The CDR3 DNA reads as TGCGCCAGCAGCTTGGGGTCAGGGGGCGAGAGCACTGAAGCTTTCTTT. Its protein product is CASSLGSGGESTEAFF. The full variable domain, in which reference TRBV5-1 and TRBJ1-1 provide the parts outside the CDR3, is KAGVTQTPRYLIKTRGQQVTLSCSPISGHRSVSWYQQTPGQGLQFLFEYFSETQRNKGNFPGRFSGRQFSNSRSEMNVSTLELGDSALYLCASSLGSGGESTEAFFGQGTRLTVV.

V usage is TRBV6-1 and J usage is TRBJ2-7; 7 bases are a match to TRBD2. Looked up from germline, CDR1 is MNHNS and CDR2 is SASEGT. After removal of 1 base from V and 7 bases from J, the junction contained 10 bases not matched to a gene. The CDR3 is made up of 15 amino acids. The CDR3 DNA reads TGTGCCAGCAGTGAAGACCTAGCGGCCTGGGAGGAGCAGTACTTC. Amino acids: CASSEDLAAWEEQYF.

The chain joins TRBV7-6 to TRBJ2-1; 15 bases fit TRBD2. The CDR3 consists of 18 residues. Trimming removed 5 bases from V and 7 bases from J; junction bases left unmatched: 12. Germline CDR1 SGHVS, CDR2 FNYEAQ. Here the CDR3 DNA reads TGTGCCAGCAGCAACAGAAACAGGGGACTAGCGGGGGGTAATGAGCAGTTCTTC. This sequence encodes CASSNRNRGLAGGNEQFF.

J is TRBJ2-2 and V is TRBV4-2, with unresolved D. This CDR3 has 11 residues. V was trimmed by 2 bases and J by 8 bases, leaving 3 bases between them. Germline V gene data show CDR1 as LGHNA and CDR2 as YNFKEQ. For the CDR3, the DNA is TGTGCCAGCAGCCAATCAGGGGAGCTGTTTTTT. Translated: CASSQSGELFF.

This chain links TRBV7-2 with TRBJ2-7; weak D call: TRBD2 (6 bases). This CDR3 has 14 residues. Looked up from germline, CDR1 is SGHTA and CDR2 is FQGNSA. V was cut by 5 bases and J by 2 bases, with 13 bases left in between. This CDR3 is CASSPPGSPYEQYF. The CDR3 DNA is TGTGCCAGCAGCCCCCCCGGGAGCCCCTACGAGCAGTACTTC.

The chain is built from TRBV28 and TRBJ1-2, with a weak D call TRBD1 (6 bases). CDR1 and CDR2 from the germline V gene are MDHEN and SYDVKM. V lost 7 bases and J 3 bases, leaving 12 bases between the germline ends. This CDR3 is built from 13 residues. The DNA of the CDR3 is TGTGCCAGCACCACCGGGACACACTATGGCTACACCTTC. Encoded protein: CASTTGTHYGYTF.

This chain uses TRBV11-2 with TRBJ2-6, with D maybe TRBD1 (5 bases). CDR1 is SGHAT and CDR2 is FQNNGV in the germline V gene. The CDR3 spans 18 residues. The ends were cut back, 1 base at V and 1 base at J, with 14 bases in the middle. This chain's CDR3 is CASSLVIQGTSGANVLTF. CDR3 DNA sequence: TGTGCCAGCAGCTTAGTGATCCAGGGAACATCTGGGGCCAACGTCCTGACTTTC.

V gene TRBV11-2 combines with J gene TRBJ1-1; unclear D gene. The V gene lost 0 bases and the J gene lost 5 bases, with 10 bases spanning the gap. The CDR3 is made up of 14 amino acids. Germline values: CDR1 SGHAT, CDR2 FQNNGV. The DNA of the CDR3 is TGTGCCAGCAGCTTAGATAATGTGCGGACTGAAGCTTTCTTT. Translated, it gives CASSLDNVRTEAFF.

This chain links TRBV30 with TRBJ1-2; D is undetermined. V gave up 0 bases and J gave up 8 bases, with 13 bases separating them. The CDR3 runs 13 residues. The germline V gene has CDR1 GTSNPN and CDR2 SVGIG (reference sequence). CDR3 nucleotides: TGTGCCTGGAGTGTACCTAGGTATAGCGGCTACACCTTC. It translates to CAWSVPRYSGYTF.

The rearrangement joins TRBV15 to TRBJ2-5; 11 bases match TRBD2. Germline V gives CDR1 LNHNV, CDR2 YYDKDF (reference sequence). V was clipped by 2 bases and J by 3 bases; unmatched bases: 2. The length of the CDR3 is 15 residues. This chain's CDR3 is CATSRPGLAEETQYF. The CDR3 bases are TGTGCCACCAGCAGACCGGGACTAGCGGAAGAGACCCAGTACTTC.

The chain links TRBV30 to TRBJ2-7, with 9 bases aligning to TRBD1. Unmatched junction bases numbered 20, after V lost 8 bases and J lost 6 bases. Germline loops: CDR1 GTSNPN, CDR2 SVGIG (reference sequence). The CDR3 consists of 16 residues. The CDR3, as DNA: TGTGCCGCAAGCCCACCCCTGGGACAGGGAAGGAGCGAGCAGTACTTC. This encodes CAASPPLGQGRSEQYF.

This clone was picked up one time. The rearrangement links TRBV14 to TRBJ2-7; D is unclear. Deletions cut 4 bases from V and 7 bases from J, with 17 bases between. Germline V lookup: CDR1 SGHDN, CDR2 FVKESK. This CDR3 comprises 14 residues. In DNA form, the CDR3 reads TGTGCCAGCAGCCGAGATCCCGCCATGAGGGAGCAGTACTTC. This gives the protein CASSRDPAMREQYF.

The chain combines TRBV29-1 with TRBJ2-1; 10 nucleotides line up with TRBD2. J lost 2 bases, V lost 7 bases, and 5 bases had no gene match. The germline V gene has CDR1 SQVTM and CDR2 ANQGSEA. This CDR3 spans 14 amino acids. The CDR3 region is CSASLAGAYNEQFF. Here the CDR3 DNA reads TGCAGCGCCTCCCTAGCGGGGGCCTACAATGAGCAGTTCTTC.

This sequence joins TRBV2 and TRBJ2-7; D is perhaps TRBD1 (6 bases). The length of the CDR3 is 15 residues. V shed 10 bases and J shed 5 bases, with 24 bases lying between them. In germline, CDR1 is SNHLY, CDR2 FYNNEI. In nucleotides, the CDR3 is TGTGCCATCAAAACCGCTGAGGGGGTAGGTGACGAGCAGTACTTC. The encoded protein is CAIKTAEGVGDEQYF.

This clone was observed a single time. The chain has TRBV11-3 and TRBJ2-1, with 9 bases identical to TRBD1. Germline V gene sequence: CDR1 SGHNT, CDR2 YENEEA. The CDR3 sequence is 15 residues long. The ends lost 5 bases at V and 2 bases at J; junction bases unmatched: 4. The chain's CDR3 is CASSPRDRAYNEQFF. In DNA form, the CDR3 reads TGTGCCAGCAGCCCCCGGGACAGGGCCTACAATGAGCAGTTCTTC.